Below are 27 T cell receptor beta chains sequenced from a single sample in a study of OX40 agonist ivuxolimab in advanced cancers. The assay was immunoSEQ multiplex PCR, and TCRdb's table has in-frame clones only and misses some. The table shows about 89,000 clones, with around 84% occurring only once. Sequencing was performed on CD4+ or CD8+ T cells sorted from blood, taken in a trial of the OX40 agonist ivuxolimab. All receptors come from an adult with an advanced solid tumor such as melanoma, head and neck, liver or kidney cancer.

The rearrangement joins TRBV7-2 to TRBJ2-5, with 13 positions matching TRBD2. CDR3 length equals 15 residues. Germline trimming cut 5 bases from V and 5 bases from J; bases unmatched to any gene: 5. The V gene's germline CDR1 is SGHTA and CDR2 FQGNSA. DNA for the CDR3: TGTGCCAGCAGCGAGGGACTAGCGGGAAGGGAGACCCAGTACTTC. The encoded protein is CASSEGLAGRETQYF.

The rearrangement links TRBV18 to TRBJ2-7; D perhaps matches TRBD1 (6 bases). Germline-derived CDR1 and CDR2 are KGHSH and LQKENI. The CDR3 extends over 14 amino acids. V shed 2 bases and J shed 1 base, with 9 bases lying between them. This CDR3 is CASSPGDTSYEQYF. CDR3 in DNA: TGTGCCAGCTCACCAGGGGACACGTCCTACGAGCAGTACTTC.

The rearrangement links TRBV6-1 to TRBJ1-1, with D hard to call. Germline lookup yields CDR1 MNHNS and CDR2 SASEGT. The CDR3 is 13 residues long. Trimming stripped 6 bases from V and 5 bases from J, with 13 bases between. CDR3 protein: CASRAQVGTEAFF. CDR3 nucleotides: TGTGCCAGCAGGGCCCAGGTGGGGACTGAAGCTTTCTTT.

V and J are TRBV7-2 and TRBJ1-1, with 7 bases lining up with TRBD1. After removal of 5 bases from V and 1 base from J, the junction contained 13 bases not matched to a gene. Germline V gives CDR1 SGHTA, CDR2 FQGNSA. This CDR3 has 17 amino acids. The CDR3 DNA sequence: TGTGCCAGCAGCCTCACTTCTAACAGGGGCCCGAACACTGAAGCTTTCTTT. It translates to CASSLTSNRGPNTEAFF.

The V gene is TRBV7-8, the J gene TRBJ1-3; D gene ambiguous. Between the trimmed V and J ends, which lost 5 bases and 4 bases, there was a span of 6 bases. The CDR3 sequence is 12 residues long. Germline-derived CDR1 and CDR2 are SGHVS and FQNEAQ. The CDR3 coding sequence is TGTGCCAGCAGCCCGCAGGGAAACACCATATATTTT. Its translation: CASSPQGNTIYF.

This chain joins TRBV19 and TRBJ2-2; D assignment may be TRBD1 or TRBD2 (5 bases each). Looked up from germline, CDR1 is LNHDA and CDR2 is SQIVND (reference sequence). The CDR3 runs to 16 residues. Between the trimmed V and J ends, which lost 5 bases and 4 bases, there was a span of 17 bases. This CDR3 reads CASSAARGAGTGELFF. The CDR3 DNA reads TGTGCCAGTAGTGCCGCAAGGGGCGCGGGCACCGGGGAGCTGTTTTTT.

The genes are TRBV5-8 and TRBJ2-3; the D gene is possibly TRBD1 (5 bases). Germline V lookup: CDR1 SGHTS, CDR2 YDEGEE. V was trimmed by 0 bases and J by 0 bases, leaving 14 bases between them. This CDR3 is built from 17 residues. CDR3 sequence (DNA): TGTGCCAGCAGCTTGGAAGGCGCAGGGTCTAGCACAGATACGCAGTATTTT. This codes for CASSLEGAGSSTDTQYF. The whole variable domain, remainder taken from reference TRBV5-8 and TRBJ2-3, is EAGVTQSPTHLIKTRGQQATLRCSPISGHTSVYWYQQALGLGLQFLLWYDEGEERNRGNFPPRFSGRQFPNYSSELNVNALELEDSALYLCASSLEGAGSSTDTQYFGPGTRLTVL.

The chain is built from TRBV11-3 and TRBJ2-7, with D possibly TRBD1 on 5 matching bases. Germline CDR1 and CDR2: SGHNT and YENEEA. The length of the CDR3 is 14 residues. V lost 6 bases and J 7 bases, leaving 19 bases between the germline ends. The CDR3 sequence is CASSSRLGVREQYF. The CDR3 DNA is TGTGCCAGCAGTTCTCGCCTAGGGGTGCGGGAGCAGTACTTC.

CDR3 in amino acids: CASSWAGQGNEKLFF. In DNA form, the CDR3 reads TGTGCCAGCAGCTGGGCGGGACAGGGGAATGAAAAACTGTTTTTT. The genes are TRBV5-4 and TRBJ1-4, with 10 bases identical to TRBD1. Germline CDR1 SGHNT, CDR2 YYREEE (reference sequence). There are 15 residues in the CDR3. V shed 3 bases and J 5 bases; nucleotides not matched to a gene: 4.

The chain uses TRBV2 and TRBJ1-2; 9 positions agree with TRBD1. The CDR3 length is 14 residues. The J segment lost 1 base and the V segment lost 5 bases, leaving 2 bases of the junction unmatched. Germline assignment: CDR1 SNHLY and CDR2 FYNNEI. CDR3 nucleotide sequence: TGTGCCAGCAGTCGGACAGGGGTTAACTATGGCTACACCTTC. Its protein product is CASSRTGVNYGYTF. Together with reference TRBV2 and TRBJ1-2, the CDR3 gives the full variable domain: EPEVTQTPSHQVTQMGQEVILRCVPISNHLYFYWYRQILGQKVEFLVSFYNNEISEKSEIFDDQFSVERPDGSNFTLKIRSTKLEDSAMYFCASSRTGVNYGYTFGSGTRLTVV.

This chain links TRBV7-8 with TRBJ2-1; 11 bases are a match to TRBD2. Germline V gene data show CDR1 as SGHVS and CDR2 as FQNEAQ. The CDR3 is made up of 15 amino acids. V lost 5 bases, J lost 4 bases, and 4 bases stayed unmatched. The CDR3 bases are TGTGCCAGCAGCCCGGGACTAGCGGCGTACAATGAGCAGTTCTTC. Protein: CASSPGLAAYNEQFF.

J is TRBJ1-1 and V is TRBV6-6; 7 bases are shared with TRBD1. The CDR3 contains 13 residues. Germline-derived CDR1 and CDR2 are MNHNY and SVGAGI (reference sequence). V shed 0 bases, J shed 5 bases, and the junction held 0 bases outside the gene matches. The CDR3 bases are TGTGCCAGCAGTTACTCGACAGGGACTGAAGCTTTCTTT. Its translation is CASSYSTGTEAFF.

This clone was detected once. The rearrangement links TRBV6-5 to TRBJ2-3, with TRBD2 as a possible D gene (5 bases). CDR1 MNHEY and CDR2 SVGAGI come from the germline V gene. Trimming removed 7 bases at V and 4 bases at J, with 18 bases between. This CDR3 comprises 15 residues. The CDR3 loop reads CASKITGSAADTQYF. CDR3 DNA: TGTGCCAGCAAAATCACGGGCTCAGCGGCAGATACGCAGTATTTT.

The rearrangement uses TRBV2 and TRBJ2-7; D gene uncertain. This CDR3 contains 12 residues. The V gene lost 7 bases and the J gene lost 7 bases, with 14 bases spanning the gap. In germline, CDR1 is SNHLY, CDR2 FYNNEI. The CDR3 DNA sequence: TGTGCCAGCAATAAGAGGTCATTGGAGCAGTACTTC. This codes for CASNKRSLEQYF.

This clone was detected once. The CDR3 nucleotides read TGTGCCAGCAGTTACTCGTCAGGGGTAAGCAATCAGCCCCAGCATTTT. This encodes CASSYSSGVSNQPQHF. The chain recombines TRBV6-6 with TRBJ1-5; perhaps TRBD1 as D (6 bases). Trimming took 0 bases from V and 1 from J, leaving 10 bases between them. The length of the CDR3 is 16 residues. Germline CDR1 reads MNHNY; CDR2 reads SVGAGI (reference sequence).

The V and J genes are TRBV6-5 and TRBJ2-5; TRBD1 or TRBD2 may be the D gene (5 bases each). The V and J ends lost 6 bases and 4 bases respectively, with 18 bases between them. CDR3 size: 15 residues. Looked up from germline, CDR1 is MNHEY and CDR2 is SVGAGI. The CDR3 is CASRLNRGPIETQYF. CDR3 DNA sequence: TGTGCCAGCAGACTAAACCGGGGCCCTATAGAGACCCAGTACTTC.

The V and J genes are TRBV6-6 and TRBJ1-5, with D perhaps matching TRBD1 (5 bases). The CDR3 is 13 amino acids. CDR1 and CDR2 from the germline V gene are MNHNY and SVGAGI (reference sequence). V lost 5 bases and J lost 6, with 11 bases in between. The CDR3 is CASSIQGGQPQHF. CDR3 bases: TGTGCCAGCAGTATCCAGGGCGGTCAGCCCCAGCATTTT.

This rearrangement joins TRBV7-9 to TRBJ1-2, with D perhaps matching TRBD1 (5 bases). CDR3 length: 15 residues. Between the trimmed V and J ends, which lost 1 base and 7 bases, there was a span of 16 bases. Germline loops: CDR1 SEHNR, CDR2 FQNEAQ (reference sequence). CDR3 DNA sequence: TGTGCCAGCAGCTTAGGCCGGGGGAGGGAGGTTGGCTACACCTTC. The encoded protein is CASSLGRGREVGYTF.

This clone was seen once. The chain recombines TRBV30 with TRBJ1-2, with D possibly matching TRBD1 (5 bases). This CDR3 has 13 amino acids. Trimming removed 7 bases at V and 1 base at J, with 13 bases between. Germline V gene sequence: CDR1 GTSNPN, CDR2 SVGIG (reference sequence). The CDR3 here is CASTGGGNYGYTF. The CDR3 DNA reads as TGTGCCTCTACAGGAGGAGGTAACTATGGCTACACCTTC. The full variable domain, completed using reference TRBV30 and TRBJ1-2, is SQTIHQWPATLVQPVGSPLSLECTVEGTSNPNLYWYRQAAGRGLQLLFYSVGIGQISSEVPQNLSASRPQDRQFILSSKKLLLSDSGFYLCASTGGGNYGYTFGSGTRLTVV.

About this clone itself: The same CDR3 arises from other DNA sequences in this sample as well. The chain couples TRBV6-1 to TRBJ1-5; D remains ambiguous. Germline V CDR1 and CDR2: MNHNS, SASEGT. The CDR3 is 14 residues long. V gave up 1 base and J gave up 5 bases, with 9 bases separating them. The CDR3 DNA reads as TGTGCCAGCAGTGAAGTGGCAGGACATCAGCCCCAGCATTTT. Protein: CASSEVAGHQPQHF.

The rearrangement uses TRBV30 and TRBJ2-3; maybe TRBD1 (6 bases). CDR3 size: 12 residues. Germline V gives CDR1 GTSNPN, CDR2 SVGIG (reference sequence). Trimming cost V 2 bases and J 7 bases, with 10 bases left between them. This chain's CDR3 is CAWSTGHNTQYF. The CDR3 bases are TGTGCCTGGAGTACGGGACACAATACGCAGTATTTT.

The chain uses TRBV6-5 and TRBJ2-5, with a possible D match to TRBD2 (7 bases). V lost 2 bases and J lost 2, with 12 bases in between. This CDR3 comprises 15 residues. CDR1 and CDR2 (germline): MNHEY, SVGAGI. CDR3 DNA: TGTGCCAGCAGTTACCCGGGGGGCCCTCAAGAGACCCAGTACTTC. Protein sequence: CASSYPGGPQETQYF.

On this clone: Different DNA sequences within this sample yield the same CDR3. The CDR3 reads CASSPELGSGNTIYF. CDR3 bases: TGTGCCAGCTCACCAGAGCTGGGCTCTGGAAACACCATATATTTT. This chain connects TRBV18 to TRBJ1-3; no clear D gene. Trimming removed 2 bases at V and 0 bases at J, with 8 bases between. The CDR3 runs 15 residues. Germline loops: CDR1 KGHSH, CDR2 LQKENI.

V usage is TRBV30 and J usage is TRBJ2-3, with D uncertain. The germline gives CDR1 GTSNPN, CDR2 SVGIG (reference sequence). Trimming left V 3 bases short and J 2 bases short, with 3 bases between. This CDR3 is built from 11 residues. CDR3 DNA: TGTGCCTGGAGGATCACAGATACGCAGTATTTT. Residues: CAWRITDTQYF. The entire variable domain, with the rest obtained from reference TRBV30 and TRBJ2-3, is as follows: SQTIHQWPATLVQPVGSPLSLECTVEGTSNPNLYWYRQAAGRGLQLLFYSVGIGQISSEVPQNLSASRPQDRQFILSSKKLLLSDSGFYLCAWRITDTQYFGPGTRLTVL.

This chain joins TRBV30 and TRBJ1-2; 7 bases agree with TRBD1. CDR3 length: 14 amino acids. J lost 4 bases, V lost 1 base, and 6 bases had no gene match. Germline-derived CDR1 and CDR2 are GTSNPN and SVGIG (reference sequence). The CDR3 region has the DNA TGTGCCTGGAGTGCGGCAGGGGGTATCTATGGCTACACCTTC. It translates to CAWSAAGGIYGYTF.

This chain connects TRBV12-5 to TRBJ2-5, with D possibly matching TRBD1 (6 bases). Germline CDR1 is LGHNT and CDR2 is FRNRAP. The CDR3 spans 15 residues. Trimming stripped 2 bases from V and 5 bases from J, with 15 bases between. The CDR3 region has the DNA TGTGCTAGTGGTTTGAGGACAGCCTTCCAGGAGACCCAGTACTTC. Amino acids: CASGLRTAFQETQYF.

The CDR3 region has the DNA TGTGCCAGCTCACACGGGCCTCATGGATCCTATGGCTACACCTTC. It codes for CASSHGPHGSYGYTF. The rearrangement links TRBV18 to TRBJ1-2, with D unclear. V was cut by 4 bases and J by 4 bases, with 16 bases left in between. Germline-derived CDR1 and CDR2 are KGHSH and LQKENI. The CDR3 extends over 15 amino acids.